The clone carrying this TCR beta chain has only a few counts. Patients aged 18 to 65 had newly diagnosed hyperthyroidism lasting under 2 months. Cells are PBMCs isolated from around 10 ml of fresh blood. The data belong to a study of T cells in Graves' hyperthyroidism and ophthalmopathy. Looking at the study overall: Peripheral blood was acquired at first diagnosis, ahead of any therapy whatsoever.

V trimming: 7 bases; J trimming: 4 bases; junction bases outside the gene matches: 4. Germline V lookup: CDR1 SGHAT, CDR2 FQNNGV. The CDR3 length is 14 residues. It was RNA transcripts that yielded the amplified TCR beta CDR3 regions. The TCR CDR3 first-round RT-PCR relied on the HTBI primer set. From the multiplex PCR reads, TCRdb called clonotypes with MiXCR, one entry per CDR3 protein. The sample contains about 420,000 distinct CDR3 sequences, 12% to 15% of which appear only once. This clonotype was sampled from a woman aged 18-29 years with Graves' hyperthyroidism. This sequence joins TRBV11-2 and TRBJ2-5; TRBD1 matches at 12 bases. Sequencing used blood. This CDR3 reads CASTGDRGRETQYF. CDR3 DNA: TGTGCCAGCACCGGGGACAGGGGGCGAGAGACCCAGTACTTC.